This entry lists 3 T cell receptor beta chains sequenced from one sample in a study of T and B cells in COVID-19 patients. TRB was amplified from about 250-500 ng of blood genomic DNA. Multiplex PCR with BIOMED2 TRB-A/B primer pools amplified TRB rearrangements. One entry per CDR3 protein, called by TCRdb with MiXCR from the multiplex PCR reads. The sample holds 20,000 or so distinct CDR3 sequences, approximately 29% seen once. The sequenced sample was blood. These receptors originate from a human donor who had recovered from COVID-19.

This clonotype came up many times. V is TRBV18 and J is TRBJ2-1, with D hard to call. Trimming pared 0 bases from V and 9 bases from J, leaving 12 bases between. The CDR3 length is 14 residues. The V gene's germline CDR1 is KGHSH and CDR2 LQKENI. CDR3 nucleotides: TGTGCCAGCTCACCACCGAGACTGATAAGTGAGCAGTTCTTC. It encodes CASSPPRLISEQFF.

This chain links TRBV30 with TRBJ2-7; D unclear. Per germline, CDR1 GTSNPN and CDR2 SVGIG (reference sequence). This CDR3 is built from 14 residues. V lost 2 bases to trimming and J lost 0 bases, with 11 bases between them. The chain's CDR3 is CAWSRRVSSYEQYF. The CDR3 nucleotides read TGTGCCTGGAGTAGGAGAGTTAGCTCCTACGAGCAGTACTTC.

V usage is TRBV7-6 and J usage is TRBJ1-4, with D possibly matching TRBD1 (6 bases). Germline values: CDR1 SGHVS, CDR2 FNYEAQ. The V gene lost 5 bases and the J gene lost 3 bases, with 13 bases spanning the gap. There are 15 residues in the CDR3. CDR3 nucleotide sequence: TGTGCCAGCAGCGACTTTAAGGGGGCTAATGAAAAACTGTTTTTT. This gives the protein CASSDFKGANEKLFF.